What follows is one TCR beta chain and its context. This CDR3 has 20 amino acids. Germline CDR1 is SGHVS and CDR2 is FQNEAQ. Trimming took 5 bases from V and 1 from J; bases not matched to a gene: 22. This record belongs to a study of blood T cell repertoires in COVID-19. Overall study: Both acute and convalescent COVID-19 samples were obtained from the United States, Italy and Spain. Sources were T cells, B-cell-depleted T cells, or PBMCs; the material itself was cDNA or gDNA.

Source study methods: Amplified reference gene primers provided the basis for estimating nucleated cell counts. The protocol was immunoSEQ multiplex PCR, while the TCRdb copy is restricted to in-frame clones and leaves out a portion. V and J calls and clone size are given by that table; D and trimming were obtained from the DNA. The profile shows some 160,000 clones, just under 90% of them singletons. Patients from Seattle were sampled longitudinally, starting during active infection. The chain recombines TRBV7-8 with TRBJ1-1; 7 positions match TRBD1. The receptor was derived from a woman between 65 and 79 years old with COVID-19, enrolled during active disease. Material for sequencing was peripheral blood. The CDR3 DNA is TGTGCCAGCAGCCTACGATCCAGAACCGGGACAGACCTTAGGAACACTGAAGCTTTCTTT. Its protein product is CASSLRSRTGTDLRNTEAFF. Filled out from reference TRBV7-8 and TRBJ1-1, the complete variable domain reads GAGVSQSPRYKVAKRGQDVALRCDPISGHVSLFWYQQALGQGPEFLTYFQNEAQLDKSGLPSDRFFAERPEGSVSTLKIQRTQQEDSAVYLCASSLRSRTGTDLRNTEAFFGQGTRLTVV.